Described below is a single TCR beta chain sequence and its context. Its matching antigen is unknown. The data derive from a study of Graves' ophthalmopathy and Graves' hyperthyroidism. Study-wide findings and caveats: For separating ophthalmopathy from stable hyperthyroidism, a 13-signature model gave roughly 90% sensitivity and 75% to 83% specificity.

The study amplified TCR beta CDR3 regions using RNA transcripts. HTBI primers were employed in first-round RT-PCR, then a second-round multiplex PCR followed. A single record per CDR3 protein comes from TCRdb applying MiXCR to the multiplex PCR reads. The sample includes about 700,000 distinct CDR3 sequences, roughly 40% seen only once; the top ten take less than 55%. Trimming stripped 6 bases from V and 4 bases from J, with 16 bases between. The V gene's germline CDR1 is MNHNS and CDR2 SASEGT. This CDR3 region has 14 residues. The receptor's source is an adult man with Graves' ophthalmopathy. Sequenced material: peripheral blood. V is TRBV6-1 and J is TRBJ2-7; D gene uncertain. Written as DNA, the CDR3 is TGTGCCAGCAGACCGGGCCGGGTGAAGTACGAGCAGTACTTC. Translating gives CASRPGRVKYEQYF.